This passage covers 21 T cell receptor beta chains from one sample sequenced in a study of cytomegalovirus exposure and HLA in healthy donors. In the PCR, 60 Vbeta and 13 Jbeta primers were used. The method was immunoSEQ multiplex PCR; TCRdb's version includes in-frame clones alone and lacks a portion of them. The table shows about 94,000 clones, with just under 80% occurring only once. The sequenced sample was PBMCs. The receptors shown here come from a middle-aged woman in good health and CMV-seronegative.

On this clone itself: One end of the junction is discordant with germline, which a read error may explain. The chain links TRBV5-4 to TRBJ1-2; 9 bases align to TRBD1. From germline, CDR1 is SGHNT and CDR2 YYREEE (reference sequence). The CDR3 is 12 residues long. The CDR3 reads CAGSPTGGGYTF. The CDR3 nucleotides read TGTGCCGGCAGCCCGACAGGGGGTGGCTACACCTTC. The whole variable domain, remainder taken from reference TRBV5-4 and TRBJ1-2, is ETGVTQSPTHLIKTRGQQVTLRCSSQSGHNTVSWYQQALGQGPQFIFQYYREEENGRGNFPPRFSGLQFPNYSSELNVNALELDDSALYLCAGSPTGGGYTFGSGTRLTVV.

V usage is TRBV25-1 and J usage is TRBJ2-3; 13 bases are shared with TRBD2. The germline V gene has CDR1 MGHDK and CDR2 SYGVNS. J was trimmed by 3 bases and V by 4 bases; bases with no gene match: 4. This CDR3 comprises 16 residues. DNA for the CDR3: TGTGCCAGCAGTGGAACTAGCGGGGGGGGGACAGATACGCAGTATTTT. Residues: CASSGTSGGGTDTQYF.

The chain is built from TRBV6-1 and TRBJ1-1; TRBD1 is a possible D gene (6 bases). Trimming left V 0 bases short and J 0 bases short, with 11 bases between. This CDR3 spans 16 amino acids. CDR1 MNHNS and CDR2 SASEGT come from the germline V gene. The CDR3 DNA follows: TGTGCCAGCAGTGAAGCCGGACAGCCTATGAACACTGAAGCTTTCTTT. It encodes CASSEAGQPMNTEAFF.

The V gene is TRBV5-4, the J gene TRBJ2-5; 11 nucleotides line up with TRBD2. This CDR3 is built from 17 residues. The germline CDR1 and CDR2 sequences are SGHNT and YYREEE (reference sequence). The CDR3 DNA sequence: TGTGCACAACACGAGGCTAGCGGGGGGCCCCTCCAAGAGACCCAGTACTTC. Protein sequence: CAQHEASGGPLQETQYF.

The chain couples TRBV6-1 to TRBJ2-7; possible D gene TRBD1, 6 bases. Germline assignment: CDR1 MNHNS and CDR2 SASEGT. CDR3 length: 14 amino acids. Trimming cost V 7 bases and J 7 bases, with 20 bases left between them. DNA for the CDR3: TGTGCCAGCATTCCGGGACACACGCTAAGGGAGCAGTACTTC. Its protein is CASIPGHTLREQYF.

The gene calls are TRBV7-2 and TRBJ1-2, with D possibly matching TRBD1 (5 bases). The V gene lost 4 bases and the J gene lost 4 bases, with 10 bases spanning the gap. Germline lookup yields CDR1 SGHTA and CDR2 FQGNSA. The CDR3 loop spans 13 amino acids. The CDR3 region has the DNA TGTGCCAGCAGCTCGACAGACATCTATGGCTACACCTTC. Amino acid sequence: CASSSTDIYGYTF.

About this clone itself: Other DNA sequences in the sample encode the same CDR3. The V gene is TRBV6-5, the J gene TRBJ1-1, with 7 bases that match TRBD1. This CDR3 is 13 amino acids long. The junction had 2 bases not matched to a gene; V was cut back by 6 bases and J by 1 base. Looked up from germline, CDR1 is MNHEY and CDR2 is SVGAGI. The CDR3 DNA sequence: TGTGCCAGCAGCCGGGACAGGAACACTGAAGCTTTCTTT. Amino acids: CASSRDRNTEAFF.

CDR3 coding DNA: TGTGCCAGCAGAAGCCGGGACAGGGGCCAAAGCTCCTACAATGAGCAGTTCTTC. As protein: CASRSRDRGQSSYNEQFF. This sequence joins TRBV7-9 and TRBJ2-1, with TRBD1 matching over 10 bases. Germline V gene data show CDR1 as SEHNR and CDR2 as FQNEAQ (reference sequence). V lost 6 bases to trimming and J lost 0 bases; unmatched junction nucleotides: 11. The CDR3 is 18 amino acids.

Only one count was recorded for this clone. The V gene is TRBV9, the J gene TRBJ2-4; 7 nucleotides agree with TRBD1. V dropped 3 bases and J dropped 11; count of bases not matched to a gene: 5. Germline V gene sequence: CDR1 SGDLS, CDR2 YYNGEE. This CDR3 has 12 residues. The CDR3: CASSARTGVQYF. Written as DNA, the CDR3 is TGTGCCAGCAGCGCCCGGACAGGCGTTCAGTACTTC.

This chain uses TRBV29-1 with TRBJ2-1, with D possibly being TRBD1 (6 bases). The germline V and J ends were trimmed by 6 bases and 5 bases, with 17 bases remaining between them. This CDR3 is built from 14 residues. Germline V gives CDR1 SQVTM, CDR2 ANQGSEA. CDR3 in amino acids: CSVSRGSSNNEQFF. Written as DNA, the CDR3 is TGCAGCGTAAGCAGGGGCTCTTCAAACAATGAGCAGTTCTTC.

This clone was observed a few times. The rearrangement uses TRBV11-2 and TRBJ2-1; 7 bases fit TRBD1. Trimming removed 3 bases from V and 5 bases from J; junction bases left unmatched: 7. The CDR3 sequence is 15 residues long. Germline CDR1 and CDR2: SGHAT and FQNNGV. CDR3 DNA: TGTGCCAGCAGCTTCAGGGGGATCGACAACAATGAGCAGTTCTTC. It specifies CASSFRGIDNNEQFF.

This clone appeared a single time. The junction departs from the called germline gene at one end, perhaps through a read error. The rearrangement joins TRBV7-9 to TRBJ1-6, with 7 bases fitting TRBD1. Germline V lookup: CDR1 SEHNR, CDR2 FQNEAQ (reference sequence). The CDR3 contains 16 residues. The CDR3 loop is CASNPVMGTADSPLNF. The CDR3 DNA is TGTGCCAGCAACCCCGTAATGGGGACAGCCGATTCACCCCTCAACTTT.

This chain uses TRBV9 with TRBJ2-7; D is perhaps TRBD2 (6 bases). The V and J ends lost 0 bases and 4 bases respectively, with 17 bases between them. CDR1 is SGDLS, CDR2 YYNGEE, per germline. The CDR3 is made up of 16 amino acids. The CDR3, as DNA: TGTGCCAGCAGCGTAGCCGATGCGGGACTTGGTTACGAGCAGTACTTC. Its protein is CASSVADAGLGYEQYF.

The V gene is TRBV7-2, the J gene TRBJ1-5, with a weak D call TRBD1 (6 bases). Germline values: CDR1 SGHTA, CDR2 FQGNSA. The CDR3 is 13 residues long. The V gene lost 7 bases and the J gene lost 6 bases, with 13 bases spanning the gap. In nucleotides, the CDR3 is TGTGCCAGCAACCAGGGGACCCTTCAGCCCCAGCATTTT. Residues: CASNQGTLQPQHF.

This rearrangement joins TRBV11-3 to TRBJ2-2; no firm D call. Deletions cut 4 bases from V and 0 bases from J, with 6 bases between. The CDR3 is 14 residues long. The germline CDR1 and CDR2 sequences are SGHNT and YENEEA. The CDR3 sequence: CASSSYTNTGELFF. CDR3 bases: TGTGCCAGCAGCTCTTACACGAACACCGGGGAGCTGTTTTTT.

This clone was recorded a few times. V usage is TRBV27 and J usage is TRBJ2-5; no reliable D call. Germline CDR1 and CDR2: MNHEY and SMNVEV (reference sequence). This CDR3 comprises 13 residues. V lost 5 bases to trimming and J lost 5 bases, with 12 bases between them. The CDR3 sequence is CASSRAGSETQYF. CDR3 sequence (DNA): TGTGCCAGCAGTCGAGCCGGGTCTGAGACCCAGTACTTC.

This clone showed up just a few times. V is TRBV5-5 and J is TRBJ1-1, with a weak D call TRBD1 (6 bases). CDR3 length: 14 amino acids. V gave up 2 bases and J gave up 5 bases, with 13 bases separating them. CDR1 and CDR2 (germline): SGHKS, YYEKEE (reference sequence). This chain's CDR3 is CASSFFWGQTEAFF. The CDR3 DNA follows: TGTGCCAGCAGCTTTTTTTGGGGGCAGACTGAAGCTTTCTTT.

Turning to this clone: Germline and junction disagree at one end, which may indicate a read error. The CDR3 protein is CASSPGRTENYGYPF. As DNA, the CDR3 is TGCGCCAGCAGCCCGGGTAGGACAGAAAACTATGGCTACCCCTTC. The chain recombines TRBV5-1 with TRBJ1-2; D might be TRBD1 (6 bases). Germline V lookup: CDR1 SGHRS, CDR2 YFSETQ. The CDR3 is made up of 15 amino acids.

The V gene is TRBV6-5, the J gene TRBJ1-4, with D possibly being TRBD1 (6 bases). Deletions cut 6 bases from V and 5 bases from J, with 10 bases between. The CDR3 spans 13 residues. Germline CDR1 MNHEY, CDR2 SVGAGI. CDR3 coding DNA: TGTGCCAGCAGGCGGACAGTAAATGAAAAACTGTTTTTT. Protein sequence: CASRRTVNEKLFF.

The chain uses TRBV6-1 and TRBJ2-7, with 13 bases lining up with TRBD2. The CDR3 runs 15 residues. The V segment lost 6 bases and the J segment 2 bases; nucleotides outside the gene matches: 4. Germline V lookup: CDR1 MNHNS, CDR2 SASEGT. CDR3 nucleotide sequence: TGTGCCAGCAGGGTGACTAGCGGGGGGCCCTACGAGCAGTACTTC. It yields the protein CASRVTSGGPYEQYF.

This clone came up a few times. The chain's CDR3 is CASRPGQSLEQYF. In DNA form, the CDR3 reads TGTGCCAGTAGGCCGGGACAAAGCTTGGAGCAGTACTTC. The rearrangement links TRBV19 to TRBJ2-7, with a weak D call TRBD1 (6 bases). The CDR3 has 13 residues. With 6 bases removed from V and 7 bases from J, the gap between germline ends came to 16 bases. Germline CDR1 and CDR2: LNHDA and SQIVND (reference sequence).